This T cell receptor beta chain was captured by sequencing in a study of blood T cell repertoires in COVID-19. Germline-derived CDR1 and CDR2 are ENHRY and SYGVKD. The germline V and J ends were trimmed by 2 bases and 1 base, with 5 bases remaining between them. This CDR3 is 13 amino acids long. Participant-reported clinical history was the basis for cohort assignment. For recovered donors of Cohort 3, there were two negative PCRs, clearance, or symptom resolution. The repertoire was sequenced with immunoSEQ multiplex PCR; TCRdb's copy has only in-frame clones and lacks some. The sample lists about 150,000 clones, roughly 89% occurring once. As for this clone: Other DNA sequences within the sample encode an identical CDR3.

The sequenced sample consisted of PBMCs or T cells enriched from blood (not recorded which). V usage is TRBV10-3 and J usage is TRBJ2-5; D is ambiguous. The origin of this receptor is a man in his fifties or sixties who had recovered from COVID-19. CDR3 in DNA: TGTGCCATCAGTGAGAGAGGCCAAGAGACCCAGTACTTC. Translated, it gives CAISERGQETQYF.